The 26 T cell receptor beta chains below all came from one sample that was sequenced in a study of cytomegalovirus exposure and HLA in healthy donors. Primers included in the PCR were 60 Vbeta and 13 Jbeta primers. The repertoire was sequenced with immunoSEQ multiplex PCR; TCRdb's copy has only in-frame clones and lacks some. Of approximately 140,000 clones in the sample, roughly 83% are singletons; the top ten hold 1% to 1.5%. Sample: PBMCs. The source is a girl aged 2 to 10 in good health and CMV-seronegative.

The J gene is TRBJ1-2, the V gene TRBV28; D perhaps matches TRBD1 (5 bases). Germline V gene sequence: CDR1 MDHEN, CDR2 SYDVKM. The V and J ends lost 6 bases and 4 bases respectively, with 18 bases between them. The CDR3 sequence is 15 residues long. CDR3: CASSEQAHSTYGYTF. The CDR3 DNA sequence: TGTGCCAGCAGCGAACAGGCCCACTCCACCTATGGCTACACCTTC.

The table lists this clone with a few counts. The gene calls are TRBV6-5 and TRBJ2-5; D is undetermined. The V gene lost 0 bases and the J gene lost 2 bases, with 7 bases spanning the gap. The CDR3 is 14 residues long. Germline CDR1 reads MNHEY; CDR2 reads SVGAGI. For the CDR3, the DNA is TGTGCCAGCAGTTACTCGGCGCGGCAAGAGACCCAGTACTTC. Translation: CASSYSARQETQYF.

The gene calls are TRBV29-1 and TRBJ2-7, with 7 bases lining up with TRBD1. Germline V lookup: CDR1 SQVTM, CDR2 ANQGSEA. Trimming at V came to 5 bases and at J to 1 base, leaving 20 bases not matched to a gene. This CDR3 spans 18 amino acids. The CDR3 loop reads CSVLLTRTGRLASYEQYF. For the CDR3, the DNA is TGCAGCGTTCTCCTCACCCGGACAGGCCGCCTTGCTTCCTACGAGCAGTACTTC.

This chain's CDR3 is CASSLVPMGLSYEQYF. The CDR3 DNA follows: TGTGCCAGCAGCTTAGTTCCGATGGGACTGTCCTACGAGCAGTACTTC. The chain joins TRBV7-6 to TRBJ2-7; possibly TRBD2 for D (6 bases). V lost 1 base, J lost 1 base, and 14 bases lay in between. The CDR3 is 16 amino acids. CDR1 and CDR2 from the germline V gene are SGHVS and FNYEAQ.

The V and J genes are TRBV19 and TRBJ2-3; 14 bases are shared with TRBD2. The J segment lost 3 bases and the V segment lost 7 bases, leaving 6 bases of the junction unmatched. This CDR3 is 16 amino acids long. Per germline, CDR1 LNHDA and CDR2 SQIVND (reference sequence). DNA for the CDR3: TGTGCCAGTATGACGACTAGCGGGAGGGCTACAGATACGCAGTATTTT. It is translated as CASMTTSGRATDTQYF.

The rearrangement uses TRBV9 and TRBJ2-7, with 10 bases matching TRBD2. The CDR3 is made up of 16 amino acids. Germline lookup yields CDR1 SGDLS and CDR2 YYNGEE. The ends lost 3 bases at V and 5 bases at J; junction bases unmatched: 11. The CDR3 DNA is TGTGCCAGCAGCGCCGTTCCGGGACTAGCGCCTAACGAGCAGTACTTC. Translating gives CASSAVPGLAPNEQYF.

V is TRBV2 and J is TRBJ1-2, with D perhaps TRBD1 (6 bases). Trimming removed 3 bases from V and 3 bases from J, with 14 bases in between. The CDR3 loop spans 15 amino acids. Germline loops: CDR1 SNHLY, CDR2 FYNNEI. Written as DNA, the CDR3 is TGTGCCAGCAGTGATGAAGCAGGGGTTCACTATGGCTACACCTTC. The encoded protein is CASSDEAGVHYGYTF.

The gene calls are TRBV13 and TRBJ2-3; 16 bases are shared with TRBD2. Trimming cost V 4 bases and J 0 bases; bases outside gene matches: 4. Germline V lookup: CDR1 PRHDT, CDR2 FYEKMQ (reference sequence). The CDR3 length is 18 residues. Here the CDR3 DNA reads TGTGCCAGCAGCTACGGGACTAGCGGGGGGGCTAGCACAGATACGCAGTATTTT. Its protein is CASSYGTSGGASTDTQYF. Variable domain in full (rest from reference TRBV13 and TRBJ2-3): AAGVIQSPRHLIKEKRETATLKCYPIPRHDTVYWYQQGPGQDPQFLISFYEKMQSDKGSIPDRFSAQQFSDYHSELNMSSLELGDSALYFCASSYGTSGGASTDTQYFGPGTRLTVL.

This rearrangement joins TRBV30 to TRBJ2-5; 8 bases fit TRBD1. The J segment lost 5 bases and the V segment lost 5 bases, leaving 7 bases of the junction unmatched. Germline V gene lookup returns CDR1 GTSNPN and CDR2 SVGIG (reference sequence). The CDR3 is 13 amino acids. Here the CDR3 reads CAWGSQGDETQYF. The DNA for the CDR3 is TGTGCCTGGGGTTCACAGGGGGACGAGACCCAGTACTTC.

This clone has only one observation. The chain recombines TRBV5-6 with TRBJ1-5; D might be TRBD1 (5 bases). The CDR3 totals 19 residues. Germline V CDR1 and CDR2: SGHDT, YYEEEE. The ends were cut back, 0 bases at V and 0 bases at J, with 19 bases in the middle. The CDR3 here is CASSLGYIAATDSNQPQHF. Written as DNA, the CDR3 is TGTGCCAGCAGCTTGGGGTATATTGCAGCGACAGATAGCAATCAGCCCCAGCATTTT. The entire variable domain, with the rest obtained from reference TRBV5-6 and TRBJ1-5, is as follows: DAGVTQSPTHLIKTRGQQVTLRCSPKSGHDTVSWYQQALGQGPQFIFQYYEEEERQRGNFPDRFSGHQFPNYSSELNVNALLLGDSALYLCASSLGYIAATDSNQPQHFGDGTRLSIL.

This sequence joins TRBV7-9 and TRBJ2-3; 8 bases match TRBD2. This CDR3 spans 15 amino acids. V lost 6 bases and J lost 4; bases outside the gene matches: 9. CDR1 and CDR2 from the germline V gene are SEHNR and FQNEAQ (reference sequence). The CDR3 loop is CASREPAGAADTQYF. As DNA, the CDR3 is TGTGCCAGCAGGGAACCAGCGGGGGCGGCAGATACGCAGTATTTT.

V and J are TRBV27 and TRBJ1-2, with 8 bases aligning to TRBD1. The trim removed 4 bases at V and 3 bases at J, leaving 4 bases unmatched. Germline CDR1 is MNHEY and CDR2 is SMNVEV (reference sequence). CDR3 length: 14 residues. The CDR3 region has the DNA TGTGCCAGCAGTTCCGACAGGGGCCACTATGGCTACACCTTC. Its protein product is CASSSDRGHYGYTF.

V is TRBV7-6 and J is TRBJ2-1; D is unresolved. The V end lost 0 bases, the J end lost 4 bases, and 10 bases lay between the germline ends. The CDR3 loop spans 15 amino acids. Germline V gives CDR1 SGHVS, CDR2 FNYEAQ. CDR3: CASSLALTEYNEQFF. CDR3 bases: TGTGCCAGCAGCTTAGCGCTGACTGAATACAATGAGCAGTTCTTC.

The chain uses TRBV6-6 and TRBJ1-2; D remains unclear. The germline CDR1 and CDR2 sequences are MNHNY and SVGAGI (reference sequence). The CDR3 has 14 amino acids. Trimming shortened V by 0 bases and J by 0 bases, and 5 bases separated the two germline ends. The CDR3 region is CASSYSSSNYGYTF. CDR3 sequence (DNA): TGTGCCAGCAGTTACTCATCGTCTAACTATGGCTACACCTTC.

The rearrangement joins TRBV27 to TRBJ1-2, with TRBD1 matching over 9 bases. The CDR3 spans 14 residues. Germline V gene lookup returns CDR1 MNHEY and CDR2 SMNVEV (reference sequence). Germline trimming cut 0 bases from V and 8 bases from J; bases unmatched to any gene: 4. The CDR3 sequence: CASSLSTGGEGYTF. CDR3 nucleotides: TGTGCCAGCAGTTTATCGACAGGGGGGGAGGGCTACACCTTC.

The genes are TRBV6-6 and TRBJ2-7, with TRBD2 matching 9 bases. Germline values: CDR1 MNHNY, CDR2 SVGAGI (reference sequence). CDR3 length: 15 residues. The V gene end was trimmed by 0 bases and the J gene end by 6 bases; junction bases not matched to a gene: 6. The CDR3 sequence: CASSYSEAGGVEQYF. The DNA of the CDR3 is TGTGCCAGCAGTTACTCCGAGGCGGGGGGGGTCGAGCAGTACTTC.

This clone has just one count. The chain joins TRBV6-6 to TRBJ2-2, with 7 bases fitting TRBD1. The tail of the sequence fits TRBJ1-3 better, so the J call may be wrong. CDR3 length: 14 residues. Germline loops: CDR1 MNHNY, CDR2 SVGAGI (reference sequence). CDR3 sequence: CASSNPGQGNTIYF. The CDR3, as DNA: TGTGCCAGCAGTAACCCGGGACAGGGAAACACCATATATTTT.

This clone has only a few counts. V gene TRBV5-1 combines with J gene TRBJ2-1; 7 bases are shared with TRBD2. Germline CDR1 SGHRS, CDR2 YFSETQ. Unmatched junction bases numbered 6, after V lost 2 bases and J lost 7 bases. The CDR3 runs to 14 residues. The CDR3 here is CASSFALAANEQFF. The CDR3 nucleotides read TGCGCCAGCAGCTTCGCGCTAGCGGCTAATGAGCAGTTCTTC.

The V gene is TRBV11-2, the J gene TRBJ2-7; 12 bases align to TRBD1. With 5 bases clipped from V and 2 bases from J, the junction kept 13 bases outside the gene matches. Germline values: CDR1 SGHAT, CDR2 FQNNGV. There are 18 residues in the CDR3. CDR3 amino acids: CASSPNNRDRGLTYEQYF. Written as DNA, the CDR3 is TGTGCCAGCAGCCCAAACAACCGGGACAGGGGGCTTACCTACGAGCAGTACTTC.

The J gene is TRBJ2-5, the V gene TRBV5-4; maybe TRBD2 (6 bases). The DNA end is a closer match to TRBJ2-7, so the J assignment may be wrong. CDR3 length: 14 residues. Germline V gene lookup returns CDR1 SGHNT and CDR2 YYREEE (reference sequence). CDR3 in amino acids: CASSLEPSDYEQYF. In DNA, the CDR3 is TGTGCCAGCAGCTTGGAGCCTAGCGACTACGAGCAGTACTTC.

This chain links TRBV30 with TRBJ1-5; the D gene is possibly TRBD1 (6 bases). The CDR3 extends over 14 amino acids. Germline V gene lookup returns CDR1 GTSNPN and CDR2 SVGIG (reference sequence). The V end lost 0 bases, the J end lost 4 bases, and 10 bases lay between the germline ends. CDR3 sequence: CAWSVGRGNQPQHF. In DNA form, the CDR3 reads TGTGCCTGGAGTGTAGGCAGGGGTAATCAGCCCCAGCATTTT.

This chain uses TRBV25-1 with TRBJ2-3; 7 bases align to TRBD2. This CDR3 has 15 residues. Unmatched junction bases numbered 3, after V lost 2 bases and J lost 1 base. The germline CDR1 and CDR2 sequences are MGHDK and SYGVNS. The CDR3 loop reads CASSERGVGTDTQYF. CDR3 sequence (DNA): TGTGCCAGCAGTGAACGGGGGGTCGGCACAGATACGCAGTATTTT.

The chain joins TRBV7-6 to TRBJ2-5; D perhaps matches TRBD1 (6 bases). Germline CDR1 and CDR2: SGHVS and FNYEAQ. V gave up 5 bases and J gave up 11 bases, with 21 bases separating them. The CDR3 is made up of 14 amino acids. This CDR3 reads CASSPHHRTEGQYF. In DNA form, the CDR3 reads TGTGCCAGCAGCCCCCACCACCGGACAGAGGGACAGTACTTC. Combining the CDR3 with reference TRBV7-6 and TRBJ2-5 gives the whole variable domain GAGVSQSPRYKVTKRGQDVALRCDPISGHVSLYWYRQALGQGPEFLTYFNYEAQQDKSGLPNDRFSAERPEGSISTLTIQRTEQRDSAMYRCASSPHHRTEGQYFGPGTRLLVL.

The chain couples TRBV27 to TRBJ2-7, with 10 bases fitting TRBD1. CDR1 MNHEY and CDR2 SMNVEV come from the germline V gene (reference sequence). This CDR3 contains 16 residues. After removal of 3 bases from V and 5 bases from J, the junction contained 10 bases not matched to a gene. The CDR3 coding sequence is TGTGCCAGCAGTTTTAGGTCAGGACAGGGGGACCACGAGCAGTACTTC. Residues: CASSFRSGQGDHEQYF.

The rearrangement links TRBV7-8 to TRBJ2-3; 10 nucleotides match TRBD2. V lost 1 base to trimming and J lost 13 bases; unmatched junction nucleotides: 11. Germline-derived CDR1 and CDR2 are SGHVS and FQNEAQ. The CDR3 runs 15 residues. CDR3 sequence reads: CASSLVASSGGREYF. CDR3 in DNA: TGTGCCAGCAGCTTAGTCGCTTCTAGCGGGGGTAGAGAGTATTTT.

V usage is TRBV5-1 and J usage is TRBJ2-2, with 9 bases identical to TRBD1. This CDR3 contains 15 residues. The V gene end was trimmed by 4 bases and the J gene end by 5 bases; junction bases not matched to a gene: 6. Germline lookup yields CDR1 SGHRS and CDR2 YFSETQ. DNA for the CDR3: TGCGCCAGCAGCAACCAGACAGGGGGGACCGGGGAGCTGTTTTTT. Translating it yields CASSNQTGGTGELFF.